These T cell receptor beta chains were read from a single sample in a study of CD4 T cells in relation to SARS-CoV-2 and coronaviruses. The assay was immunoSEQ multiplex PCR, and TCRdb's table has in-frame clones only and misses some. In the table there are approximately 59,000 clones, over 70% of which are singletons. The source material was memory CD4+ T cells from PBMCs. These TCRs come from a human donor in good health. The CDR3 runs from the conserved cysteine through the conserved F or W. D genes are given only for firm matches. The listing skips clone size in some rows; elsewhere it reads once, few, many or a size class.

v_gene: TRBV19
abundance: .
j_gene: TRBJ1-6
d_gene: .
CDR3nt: TGTGCCAGTACCGAGGACCATGGAGGTTCACCCCTCCACTTT
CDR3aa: CASTEDHGGSPLHF

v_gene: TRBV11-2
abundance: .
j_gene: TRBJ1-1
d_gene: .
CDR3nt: TGTGCCAGCAGCTTACACTTGAACACTGAAGCTTTCTTT
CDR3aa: CASSLHLNTEAFF

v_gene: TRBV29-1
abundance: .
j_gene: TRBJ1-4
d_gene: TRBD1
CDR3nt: TGCAGCGTAGGCGACAGGGCCTGGGGGAAACTGTTTTTT
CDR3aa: CSVGDRAWGKLFF

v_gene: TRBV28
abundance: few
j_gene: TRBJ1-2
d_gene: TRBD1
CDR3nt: TGTGCCAGCAGGTCTCCGGGACAGGGGACGGCGGGCTACACCTTC
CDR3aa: CASRSPGQGTAGYTF

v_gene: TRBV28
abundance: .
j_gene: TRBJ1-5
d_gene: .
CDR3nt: TGTGCCAGCAGTCCCCTGGGGGGTTTTAATCAGCCCCAGCATTTT
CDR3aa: CASSPLGGFNQPQHF

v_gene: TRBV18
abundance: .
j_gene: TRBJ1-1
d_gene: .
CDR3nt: TGTGCCAGCTCACCATCGTTATCTGAAGCTTTCTTT
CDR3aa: CASSPSLSEAFF

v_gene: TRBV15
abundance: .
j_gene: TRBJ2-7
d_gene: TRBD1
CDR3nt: TGTGCCACCAGCAGAGTTAGGACAGGGGGCTTCTACGAGCAGTACTTC
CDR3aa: CATSRVRTGGFYEQYF

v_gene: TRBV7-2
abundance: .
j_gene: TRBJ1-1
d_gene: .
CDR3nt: TGTGCCAGCAGCTCGCGGGGGGGGGTAATCACTGAAGCTTTCTTT
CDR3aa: CASSSRGGVITEAFF

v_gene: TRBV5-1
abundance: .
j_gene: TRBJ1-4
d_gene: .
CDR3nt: TGCGCCAGCAGCTTCACAGGTGGAACTAATGAAAAACTGTTTTTT
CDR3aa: CASSFTGGTNEKLFF

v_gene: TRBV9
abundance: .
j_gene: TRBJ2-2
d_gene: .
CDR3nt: TGTGCCAGCAGCTTCCCCGGTGGGGGGGAGCTGTTTTTT
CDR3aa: CASSFPGGGELFF

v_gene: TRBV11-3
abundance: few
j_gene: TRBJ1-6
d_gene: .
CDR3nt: TGTGCCAGCAGCTTAGAGTCCGGTTCACCCCTCCACTTT
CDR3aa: CASSLESGSPLHF

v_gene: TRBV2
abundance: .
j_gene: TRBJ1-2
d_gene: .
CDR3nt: TGTGCCTACAGGCCCCAGCAGGGCTACACCTTC
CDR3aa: CAYRPQQGYTF

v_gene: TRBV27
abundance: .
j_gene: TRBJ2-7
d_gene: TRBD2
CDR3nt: TGTGCCAGCAGATCACCTGGGACTAGCGGCCACGAGCAGTACTTC
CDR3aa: CASRSPGTSGHEQYF

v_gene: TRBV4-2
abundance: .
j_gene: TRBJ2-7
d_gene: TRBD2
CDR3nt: TGTGCCAGCAGCCAACTAGCGGGATTCAACTCCTACGAGCAGTACTTC
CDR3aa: CASSQLAGFNSYEQYF

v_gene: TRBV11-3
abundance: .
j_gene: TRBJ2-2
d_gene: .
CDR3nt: TGTGCCAGCAGCTTAGAGGGGACCGGGGAGCTGTTTTTT
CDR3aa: CASSLEGTGELFF

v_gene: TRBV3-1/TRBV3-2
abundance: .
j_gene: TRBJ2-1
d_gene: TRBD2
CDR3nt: TGTGCCAGCAGCCAATATGCGGGAGGGCTTAGTGAGCAGTTCTTC
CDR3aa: CASSQYAGGLSEQFF

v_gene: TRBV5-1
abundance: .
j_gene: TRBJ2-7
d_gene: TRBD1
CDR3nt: TGCGCCAGCAGCAGCCAGGGGGCTGGGGAGCAGTACTTC
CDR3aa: CASSSQGAGEQYF

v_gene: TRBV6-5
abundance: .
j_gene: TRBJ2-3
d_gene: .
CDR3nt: TGTGCCAGCAGTCGGGGGACTAGCACAGATACGCAGTATTTT
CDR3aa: CASSRGTSTDTQYF